Each of the 16 T cell receptor beta chains below was sequenced from the same sample in a study of control samples from healthy donors and cancer patients. Generated by immunoSEQ multiplex PCR, the TCRdb table keeps only in-frame clones and is missing some. The sample contains 55,000 to 85,000 clones, roughly 86% of which appear only once. Input material: PBMCs. The origin of the receptors is a woman in her forties or fifties with head and neck cancer.

The rearrangement uses TRBV4-1 and TRBJ2-5, with 10 positions matching TRBD2. Germline V CDR1 and CDR2: MGHRA, YSYEKL. The J segment lost 5 bases and the V segment lost 1 base, leaving 4 bases of the junction unmatched. The CDR3 runs to 15 residues. DNA for the CDR3: TGCGCCAGCAGCCAAGGGAGTAGCGGGGGGGAGACCCAGTACTTC. Its translation is CASSQGSSGGETQYF.

The count of this clone is one. This chain links TRBV9 with TRBJ1-4; no firm D call. Trimming cost V 0 bases and J 5 bases, with 11 bases left between them. The CDR3 has 15 residues. CDR1 and CDR2 from the germline V gene are SGDLS and YYNGEE. CDR3 residues: CASSVANGLNEKLFF. The CDR3 DNA follows: TGTGCCAGCAGCGTAGCTAACGGACTCAATGAAAAACTGTTTTTT. The full variable domain, with the rest looked up from reference TRBV9 and TRBJ1-4, is DSGVTQTPKHLITATGQRVTLRCSPRSGDLSVYWYQQSLDQGLQFLIQYYNGEERAKGNILERFSAQQFPDLHSELNLSSLELGDSALYFCASSVANGLNEKLFFGSGTQLSVL.

V usage is TRBV19 and J usage is TRBJ1-5; TRBD1 matches at 10 bases. V lost 5 bases to trimming and J lost 7 bases; unmatched junction nucleotides: 5. CDR1 is LNHDA and CDR2 is SQIVND in the germline V gene (reference sequence). This CDR3 is built from 14 residues. CDR3 sequence: CASSVRQGAQPQHF. CDR3 DNA sequence: TGTGCCAGTAGTGTTAGACAGGGGGCCCAGCCCCAGCATTTT.

The chain has TRBV28 and TRBJ2-6; D not certain. Germline loops: CDR1 MDHEN, CDR2 SYDVKM. Between the trimmed V and J ends, which lost 1 base and 0 bases, there was a span of 4 bases. CDR3 length: 15 amino acids. The DNA for the CDR3 is TGTGCCAGCAGTTTATTTCTCTCTGGGGCCAACGTCCTGACTTTC. It specifies CASSLFLSGANVLTF.

This clone appeared a single time. The gene calls are TRBV18 and TRBJ2-5; 8 bases align to TRBD2. With 5 bases clipped from V and 2 bases from J, the junction kept 4 bases outside the gene matches. Germline CDR1 is KGHSH and CDR2 is LQKENI. The CDR3 has 14 residues. The CDR3 DNA reads as TGTGCCAGCTCATCCATAGCGGGGCAAGAGACCCAGTACTTC. Its protein is CASSSIAGQETQYF. Filled out from reference TRBV18 and TRBJ2-5, the complete variable domain reads NAGVMQNPRHLVRRRGQEARLRCSPMKGHSHVYWYRQLPEEGLKFMVYLQKENIIDESGMPKERFSAEFPKEGPSILRIQQVVRGDSAAYFCASSSIAGQETQYFGPGTRLLVL.

In nucleotides, the CDR3 is TGTGCCAGCAGTCGGAGGACAGGGGGGGAGAATGAGCAGTTCTTC. Protein product: CASSRRTGGENEQFF. The V gene is TRBV6-2 or TRBV6-3, the J gene TRBJ2-1, with 10 bases aligning to TRBD1. Germline CDR1 is MNHEY and CDR2 is SVGEGT. J gave up 7 bases and V 5 bases, and 8 bases lay outside the gene matches. The CDR3 runs to 15 residues.

This clone is medium-sized in the sample. For the CDR3, the DNA is TGTGCCTGGACCTCCGGGACAGGGAGTAACTATGGCTACACCTTC. Residues: CAWTSGTGSNYGYTF. J is TRBJ1-2 and V is TRBV30, with TRBD1 identical over 9 bases. The germline CDR1 and CDR2 sequences are GTSNPN and SVGIG (reference sequence). The V gene end was trimmed by 4 bases and the J gene end by 1 base; junction bases not matched to a gene: 7. The CDR3 is 15 residues long.

The chain uses TRBV5-6 and TRBJ2-1, with 10 bases aligning to TRBD1. The ends lost 3 bases at V and 1 base at J; junction bases unmatched: 4. CDR1 and CDR2 (germline): SGHDT, YYEEEE. The CDR3 covers 16 residues. CDR3 loop: CASSSGTGASYNEQFF. In DNA form, the CDR3 reads TGTGCCAGCAGCTCCGGGACAGGGGCGTCCTACAATGAGCAGTTCTTC.

V gene TRBV3-1 (or the pseudogene TRBV3-2) combines with J gene TRBJ1-2, with D hard to call. The CDR3 contains 11 residues. Germline V gene data show CDR1 as LGHDT and CDR2 as YNNKEL (reference sequence). Trimming took off 2 bases at V and 8 bases at J, with 6 bases between the two ends. The CDR3 sequence: CASSQMGGYTF. In DNA form, the CDR3 reads TGTGCCAGCAGCCAAATGGGCGGCTACACCTTC.

J is TRBJ2-5 and V is TRBV19; D gene ambiguous. Germline V gene sequence: CDR1 LNHDA, CDR2 SQIVND (reference sequence). The CDR3 is 11 amino acids. Trimming took off 2 bases at V and 4 bases at J, with 2 bases between the two ends. CDR3 loop: CASSIRETQYF. In DNA form, the CDR3 reads TGTGCCAGTAGTATACGAGAGACCCAGTACTTC.

The rearrangement uses TRBV7-2 and TRBJ1-1, with D uncertain. Trimming took 2 bases from V and 1 from J, leaving 11 bases between them. CDR1 and CDR2 from the germline V gene are SGHTA and FQGNSA. CDR3 length: 15 amino acids. The CDR3 protein is CASSLNLAENTEAFF. The CDR3 bases are TGTGCCAGCAGCTTAAACCTCGCGGAGAACACTGAAGCTTTCTTT.

The chain couples TRBV6-2 or TRBV6-3 to TRBJ2-7; D remains ambiguous. This CDR3 region has 13 residues. The V gene's germline CDR1 is MNHEY and CDR2 SVGEGT. With 3 bases removed from V and 5 bases from J, the gap between germline ends came to 11 bases. The CDR3 is CASSYTEMNEQYF. The CDR3 DNA reads as TGTGCCAGCAGTTATACCGAAATGAACGAGCAGTACTTC.

The chain is built from TRBV9 and TRBJ2-3, with 10 positions matching TRBD1. Germline values: CDR1 SGDLS, CDR2 YYNGEE. The CDR3 sequence is 16 residues long. With 4 bases clipped from V and 2 bases from J, the junction kept 7 bases outside the gene matches. CDR3: CASSPLGTGATDTQYF. Here the CDR3 DNA reads TGTGCCAGCAGCCCATTGGGGACAGGGGCCACAGATACGCAGTATTTT.

The chain employs TRBV30 and TRBJ1-6, with a tentative D call TRBD1 (6 bases). This CDR3 has 18 amino acids. Germline CDR1 and CDR2: GTSNPN and SVGIG (reference sequence). Trimming removed 1 base from V and 6 bases from J, with 22 bases in between. CDR3 nucleotide sequence: TGTGCCTGGAGTGGGGGGCAGGGTTCGATTTCGATTAATTCACCCCTCCACTTT. Its translation is CAWSGGQGSISINSPLHF.

This clone was seen once. The gene calls are TRBV6-5 and TRBJ2-3; D uncertain. Trimming pared 8 bases from V and 0 bases from J, leaving 15 bases between. This CDR3 has 15 amino acids. Germline values: CDR1 MNHEY, CDR2 SVGAGI. CDR3 in DNA: TGTGCCAGCGCTAAGGACCTCCTTAGCACAGATACGCAGTATTTT. Protein product: CASAKDLLSTDTQYF.

The V and J genes are TRBV19 and TRBJ2-5, with D perhaps matching TRBD2 (7 bases). The CDR3 sequence is 15 residues long. Trimming removed 6 bases from V and 4 bases from J, with 18 bases in between. Germline assignment: CDR1 LNHDA and CDR2 SQIVND (reference sequence). In nucleotides, the CDR3 is TGTGCCAGTAGGATCAATGGGGGGGGCCTAGAGACCCAGTACTTC. Translating gives CASRINGGGLETQYF.